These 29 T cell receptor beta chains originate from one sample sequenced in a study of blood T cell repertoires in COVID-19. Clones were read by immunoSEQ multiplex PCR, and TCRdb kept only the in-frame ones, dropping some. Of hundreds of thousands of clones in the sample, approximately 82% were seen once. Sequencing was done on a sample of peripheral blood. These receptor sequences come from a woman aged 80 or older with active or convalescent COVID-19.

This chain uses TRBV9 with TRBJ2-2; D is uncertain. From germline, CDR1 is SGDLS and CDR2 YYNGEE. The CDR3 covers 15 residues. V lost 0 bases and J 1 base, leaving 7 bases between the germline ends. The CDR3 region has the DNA TGTGCCAGCAGCGTAGTAGCTGGGAACACCGGGGAGCTGTTTTTT. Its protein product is CASSVVAGNTGELFF.

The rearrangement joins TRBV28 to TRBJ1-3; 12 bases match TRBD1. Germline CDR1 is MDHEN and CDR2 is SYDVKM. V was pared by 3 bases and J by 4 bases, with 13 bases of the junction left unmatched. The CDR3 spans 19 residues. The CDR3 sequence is CASSFYPGTGGVEGNTIYF. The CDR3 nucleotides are TGTGCCAGCAGTTTTTATCCCGGGACAGGGGGCGTAGAAGGAAACACCATATATTTT.

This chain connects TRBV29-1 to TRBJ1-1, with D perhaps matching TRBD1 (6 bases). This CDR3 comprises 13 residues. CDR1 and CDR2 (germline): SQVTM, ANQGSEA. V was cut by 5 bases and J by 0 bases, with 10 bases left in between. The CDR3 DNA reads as TGCAGCGTTCTGGCAGGGGTGAACACTGAAGCTTTCTTT. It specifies CSVLAGVNTEAFF.

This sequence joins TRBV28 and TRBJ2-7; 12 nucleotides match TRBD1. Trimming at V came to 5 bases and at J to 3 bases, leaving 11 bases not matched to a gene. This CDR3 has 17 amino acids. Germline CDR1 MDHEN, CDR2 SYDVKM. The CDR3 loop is CASSPGTGGHHGYEQYF. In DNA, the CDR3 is TGTGCCAGCAGTCCCGGGACAGGGGGCCATCATGGCTACGAGCAGTACTTC.

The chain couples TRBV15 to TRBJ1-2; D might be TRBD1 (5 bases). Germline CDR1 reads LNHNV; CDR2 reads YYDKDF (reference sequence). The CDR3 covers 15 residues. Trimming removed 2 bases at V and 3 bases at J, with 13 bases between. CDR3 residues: CATSRPQVRDYGYTF. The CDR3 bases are TGTGCCACCAGCAGACCCCAGGTCAGGGACTATGGCTACACCTTC. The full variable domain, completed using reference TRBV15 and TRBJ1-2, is DAMVIQNPRYQVTQFGKPVTLSCSQTLNHNVMYWYQQKSSQAPKLLFHYYDKDFNNEADTPDNFQSRRPNTSFCFLDIRSPGLGDTAMYLCATSRPQVRDYGYTFGSGTRLTVV.

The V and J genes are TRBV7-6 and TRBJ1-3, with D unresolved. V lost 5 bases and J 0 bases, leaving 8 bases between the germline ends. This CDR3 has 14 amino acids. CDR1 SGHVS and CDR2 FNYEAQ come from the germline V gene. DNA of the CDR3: TGTGCCAGCAGCATTACAGACTCTGGAAACACCATATATTTT. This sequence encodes CASSITDSGNTIYF.

The CDR3 sequence is CASSQAGWGSLNYGYTF. As DNA, the CDR3 is TGTGCCAGCAGCCAAGCAGGGTGGGGCAGTCTTAACTATGGCTACACCTTC. The rearrangement links TRBV3-1 (or the pseudogene TRBV3-2) to TRBJ1-2; weak D call: TRBD1 (5 bases). Germline V CDR1 and CDR2: LGHDT, YNNKEL (reference sequence). This CDR3 has 17 amino acids. Trimming took off 1 base at V and 1 base at J, with 16 bases between the two ends.

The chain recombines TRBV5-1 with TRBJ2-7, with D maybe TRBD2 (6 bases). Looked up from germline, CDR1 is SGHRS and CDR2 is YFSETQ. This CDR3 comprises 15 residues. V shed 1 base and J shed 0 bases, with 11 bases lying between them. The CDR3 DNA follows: TGCGCCAGCAGCTTGTTGTGGGGGGACTCCTACGAGCAGTACTTC. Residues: CASSLLWGDSYEQYF.

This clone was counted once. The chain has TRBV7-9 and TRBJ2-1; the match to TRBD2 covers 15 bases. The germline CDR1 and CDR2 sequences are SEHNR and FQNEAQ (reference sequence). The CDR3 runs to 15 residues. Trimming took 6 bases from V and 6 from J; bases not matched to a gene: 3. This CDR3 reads CASSGLAGGPNEQFF. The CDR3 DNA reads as TGTGCCAGCAGTGGACTAGCGGGAGGGCCCAATGAGCAGTTCTTC.

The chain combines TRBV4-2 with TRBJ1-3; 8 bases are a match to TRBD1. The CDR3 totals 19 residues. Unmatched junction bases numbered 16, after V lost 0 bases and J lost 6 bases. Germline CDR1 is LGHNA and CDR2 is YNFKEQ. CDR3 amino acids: CASSQDSPQTGALPNTIYF. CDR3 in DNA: TGTGCCAGCAGCCAAGATTCGCCTCAGACAGGGGCGCTTCCAAACACCATATATTTT.

The CDR3 DNA reads TGTGCCAGCAGTTTGAGCGGGGCTGAAAAACTGTTTTTT. It specifies CASSLSGAEKLFF. This chain connects TRBV27 to TRBJ1-4; possibly TRBD1 for D (5 bases). CDR3 length: 13 residues. The V end was cut by 3 bases, the J end by 7 bases, with 9 bases between. Germline-derived CDR1 and CDR2 are MNHEY and SMNVEV (reference sequence).

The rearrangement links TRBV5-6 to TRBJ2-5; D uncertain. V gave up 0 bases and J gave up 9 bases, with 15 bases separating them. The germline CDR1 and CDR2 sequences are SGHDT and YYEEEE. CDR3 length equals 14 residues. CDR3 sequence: CASSLGQLRMPQYF. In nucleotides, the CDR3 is TGTGCCAGCAGCTTGGGTCAGCTCAGGATGCCCCAGTACTTC.

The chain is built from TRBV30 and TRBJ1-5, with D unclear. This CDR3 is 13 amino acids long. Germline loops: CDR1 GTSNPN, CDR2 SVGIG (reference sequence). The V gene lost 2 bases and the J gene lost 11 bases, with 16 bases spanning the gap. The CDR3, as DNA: TGTGCCTGGAGTCTAAAGGGAGTCGAGACCCAGCATTTT. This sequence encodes CAWSLKGVETQHF.

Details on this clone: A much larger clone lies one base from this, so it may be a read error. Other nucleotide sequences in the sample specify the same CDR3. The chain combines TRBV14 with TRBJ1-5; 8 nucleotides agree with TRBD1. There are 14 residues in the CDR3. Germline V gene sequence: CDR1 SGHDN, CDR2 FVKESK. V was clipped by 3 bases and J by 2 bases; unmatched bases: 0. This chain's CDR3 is CASSQTGGNQPQHF. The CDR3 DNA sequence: TGTGCCAGCAGCCAGACAGGGGGCAATCAGCCCCAGCATTTT.

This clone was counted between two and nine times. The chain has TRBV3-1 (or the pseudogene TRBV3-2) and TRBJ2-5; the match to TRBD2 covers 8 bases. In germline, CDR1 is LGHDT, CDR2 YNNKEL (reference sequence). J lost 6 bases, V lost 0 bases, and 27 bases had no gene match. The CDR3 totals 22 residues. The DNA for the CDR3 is TGTGCCAGCAGCCAAGATCTAGTAGCGGGGCATGGGCGATATGAGGATCTGCAGACCCAGTACTTC. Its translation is CASSQDLVAGHGRYEDLQTQYF.

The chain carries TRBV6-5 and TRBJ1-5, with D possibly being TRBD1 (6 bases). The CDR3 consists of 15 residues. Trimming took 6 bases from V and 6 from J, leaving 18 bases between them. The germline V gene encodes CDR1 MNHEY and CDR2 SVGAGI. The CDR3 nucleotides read TGTGCCAGCAGGTCTAACGGGGGGGGCAGTCAGCCCCAGCATTTT. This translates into CASRSNGGGSQPQHF.

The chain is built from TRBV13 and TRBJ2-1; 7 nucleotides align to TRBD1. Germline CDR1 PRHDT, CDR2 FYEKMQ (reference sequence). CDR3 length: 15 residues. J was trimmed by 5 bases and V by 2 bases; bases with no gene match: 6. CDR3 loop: CASSLRGLLNNEQFF. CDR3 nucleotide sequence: TGTGCCAGCAGCTTAAGGGGGCTGCTGAACAATGAGCAGTTCTTC.

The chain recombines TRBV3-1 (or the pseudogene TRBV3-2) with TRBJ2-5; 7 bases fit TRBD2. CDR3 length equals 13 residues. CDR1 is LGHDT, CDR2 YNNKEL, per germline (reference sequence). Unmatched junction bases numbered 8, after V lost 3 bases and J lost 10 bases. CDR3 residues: CASSQSGVRDQYF. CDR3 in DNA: TGTGCCAGCAGCCAGAGCGGGGTAAGAGACCAGTACTTC.

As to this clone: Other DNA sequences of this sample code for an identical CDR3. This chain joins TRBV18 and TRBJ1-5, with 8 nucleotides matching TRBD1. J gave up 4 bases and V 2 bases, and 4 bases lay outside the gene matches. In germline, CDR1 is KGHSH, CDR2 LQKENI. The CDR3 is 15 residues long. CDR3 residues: CASSPGTGGNQPQHF. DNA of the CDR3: TGTGCCAGCTCACCAGGGACAGGCGGGAATCAGCCCCAGCATTTT.

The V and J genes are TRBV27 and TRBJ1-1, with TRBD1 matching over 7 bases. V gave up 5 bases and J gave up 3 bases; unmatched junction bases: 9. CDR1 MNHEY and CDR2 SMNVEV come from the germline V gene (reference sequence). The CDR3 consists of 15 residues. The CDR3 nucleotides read TGTGCCAGCAGTACCCCGACAGGGAAATACACTGAAGCTTTCTTT. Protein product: CASSTPTGKYTEAFF.

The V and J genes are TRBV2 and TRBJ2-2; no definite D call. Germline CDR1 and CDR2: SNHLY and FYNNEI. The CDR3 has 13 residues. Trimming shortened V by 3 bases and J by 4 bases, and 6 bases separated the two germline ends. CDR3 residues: CASSDVATGELFF. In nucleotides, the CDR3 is TGTGCCAGCAGTGATGTGGCCACCGGGGAGCTGTTTTTT.

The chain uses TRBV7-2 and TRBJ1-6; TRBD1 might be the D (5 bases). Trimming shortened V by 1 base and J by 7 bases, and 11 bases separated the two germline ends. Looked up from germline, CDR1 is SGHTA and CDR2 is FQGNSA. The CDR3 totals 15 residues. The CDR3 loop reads CASSLGREANSPLHF. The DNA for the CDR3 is TGTGCCAGCAGCTTAGGCAGGGAGGCCAATTCACCCCTCCACTTT.

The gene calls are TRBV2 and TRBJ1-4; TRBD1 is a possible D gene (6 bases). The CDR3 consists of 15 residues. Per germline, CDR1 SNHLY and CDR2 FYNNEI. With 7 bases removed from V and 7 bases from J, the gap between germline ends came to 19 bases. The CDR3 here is CASTSSRGAIEKLFF. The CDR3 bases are TGTGCCAGCACCAGCTCTCGGGGGGCAATTGAAAAACTGTTTTTT.

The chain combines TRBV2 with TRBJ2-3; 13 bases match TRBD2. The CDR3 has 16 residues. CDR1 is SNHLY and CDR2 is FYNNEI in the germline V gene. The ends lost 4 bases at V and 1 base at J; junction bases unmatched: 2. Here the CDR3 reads CASSGGLAGGTDTQYF. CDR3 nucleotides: TGTGCCAGCAGTGGAGGACTAGCGGGGGGCACAGATACGCAGTATTTT.

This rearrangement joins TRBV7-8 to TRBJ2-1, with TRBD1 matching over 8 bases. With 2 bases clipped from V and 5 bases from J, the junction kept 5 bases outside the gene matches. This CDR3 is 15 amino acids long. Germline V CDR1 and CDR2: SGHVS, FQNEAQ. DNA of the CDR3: TGTGCCAGCAGCTTATGGCAGGGGGCTAACAATGAGCAGTTCTTC. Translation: CASSLWQGANNEQFF. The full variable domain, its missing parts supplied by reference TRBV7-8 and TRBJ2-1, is GAGVSQSPRYKVAKRGQDVALRCDPISGHVSLFWYQQALGQGPEFLTYFQNEAQLDKSGLPSDRFFAERPEGSVSTLKIQRTQQEDSAVYLCASSLWQGANNEQFFGPGTRLTVL.

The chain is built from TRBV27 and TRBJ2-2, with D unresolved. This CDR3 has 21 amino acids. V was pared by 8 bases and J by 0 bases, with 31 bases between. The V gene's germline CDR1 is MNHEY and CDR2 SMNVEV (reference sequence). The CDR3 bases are TGTGCCAGCCCCGTTAATCCGCCCCTCCCCCTAATCATTGCGAACACCGGGGAGCTGTTTTTT. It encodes CASPVNPPLPLIIANTGELFF.

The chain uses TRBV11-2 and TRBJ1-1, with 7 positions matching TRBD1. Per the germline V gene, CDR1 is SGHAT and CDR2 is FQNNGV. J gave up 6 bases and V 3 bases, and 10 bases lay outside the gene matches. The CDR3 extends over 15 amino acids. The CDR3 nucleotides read TGTGCCAGCAGCTTGGAGACAGGGTTTCGGGCTGAAGCTTTCTTT. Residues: CASSLETGFRAEAFF.

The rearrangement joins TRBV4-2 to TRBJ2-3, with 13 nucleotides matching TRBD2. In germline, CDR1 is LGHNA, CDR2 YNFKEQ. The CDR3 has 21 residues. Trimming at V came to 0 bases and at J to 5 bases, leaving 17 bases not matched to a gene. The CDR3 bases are TGTGCCAGCAGCCAAGAGCCCCCCCGGACTAGCGGGGGTATTGGGGTAGATACGCAGTATTTT. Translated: CASSQEPPRTSGGIGVDTQYF.

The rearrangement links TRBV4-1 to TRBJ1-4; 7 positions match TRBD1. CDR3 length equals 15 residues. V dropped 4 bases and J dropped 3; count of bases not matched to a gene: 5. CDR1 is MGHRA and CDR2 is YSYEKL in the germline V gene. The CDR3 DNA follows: TGCGCCAGCAGCCGCGGGACAGTCCCTAATGAAAAACTGTTTTTT. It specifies CASSRGTVPNEKLFF.